This TCR beta chain was documented in a study of post-analysis software for immune sequencing data. Study results and caveats: Five or six TRBV segments were significantly more frequent in patients than in controls. TRBV5-6, TRBV5-1 and TRBV20-1 were among these segments.

J was trimmed by 6 bases and V by 0 bases; bases with no gene match: 10. The CDR3 runs to 17 residues. CDR1 and CDR2 (germline): LGHDT, YNNKEL (reference sequence). Tagging with unique molecular identifiers was a feature of the TCR beta cDNA libraries. TCRdb re-called the PCR reads with MiXCR, one entry per CDR3 protein. The sample includes roughly 800,000 distinct CDR3 sequences, 25% to 30% of them seen just once. This clonotype turned up a few times. The target antigen is unknown. The sequence was obtained from a girl aged 10-17 years with multiple sclerosis. Material: blood. This chain links TRBV3-1 with TRBJ2-1; 8 bases fit TRBD2. CDR3 amino acids: CASSQDLRTSWGNEQFF. DNA for the CDR3: TGTGCCAGCAGCCAAGATTTACGGACTAGCTGGGGCAATGAGCAGTTCTTC.